These T cell receptor beta chains were read from a single sample in a study of cytotoxic CD8 clonotypes in ibrutinib-treated CLL. The assay was immunoSEQ multiplex PCR, and TCRdb's table has in-frame clones only and misses some. The table includes hundreds of thousands of clones, almost 80% detected once. The sequencing used PBMCs, collected before ibrutinib treatment. The source is a human donor with chronic lymphocytic leukemia. Each CDR3 is given with its conserved first and last residue. The order of the fields is clone size, V gene, D gene, J gene, CDR3 protein, CDR3 DNA. D genes are given only for firm matches. Some rows mark clone size as missing; the rest say once, few, many or name a class of expanded clone.

clone_size: -
v_call: TRBV4-2
d_call: TRBD2
j_call: TRBJ2-2
cdr3_aa: CASSQDLAERSNTGELFF
cdr3_nt: TGTGCCAGCAGCCAAGATCTAGCGGAGCGGTCGAACACCGGGGAGCTGTTTTTT

clone_size: -
v_call: TRBV21-1
d_call: -
j_call: TRBJ1-5
cdr3_aa: CASSTAETGEDQPQHF
cdr3_nt: TGTGCCAGCAGCACAGCGGAGACAGGGGAGGATCAGCCCCAGCATTTT

clone_size: -
v_call: TRBV9
d_call: -
j_call: TRBJ2-7
cdr3_aa: CASSVASAYEQYF
cdr3_nt: TGTGCCAGCAGCGTAGCCAGTGCCTACGAGCAGTACTTC

clone_size: -
v_call: TRBV18
d_call: -
j_call: TRBJ2-1
cdr3_aa: CASSPHPLSLNEQFF
cdr3_nt: TGTGCCAGCTCACCACATCCACTAAGCCTAAATGAGCAGTTCTTC

clone_size: few
v_call: TRBV14
d_call: -
j_call: TRBJ2-5
cdr3_aa: CASSQQGTATVAQYF
cdr3_nt: TGTGCCAGCAGCCAACAGGGTACTGCGACAGTGGCCCAGTACTTC

clone_size: -
v_call: TRBV7-3
d_call: -
j_call: TRBJ2-1
cdr3_aa: CASSLTGPSIHNEQFF
cdr3_nt: TGTGCCAGCAGCTTAACCGGACCGTCCATACACAATGAGCAGTTCTTC

clone_size: -
v_call: TRBV9
d_call: -
j_call: TRBJ2-1
cdr3_aa: CASSVAGNTYNEQFF
cdr3_nt: TGTGCCAGCAGCGTGGCGGGAAATACCTACAATGAGCAGTTCTTC

clone_size: -
v_call: TRBV6-5
d_call: TRBD2
j_call: TRBJ2-2
cdr3_aa: CASRPPGGTGELFF
cdr3_nt: TGTGCCAGCAGACCTCCGGGGGGAACCGGGGAGCTGTTTTTT

clone_size: -
v_call: TRBV25-1
d_call: TRBD2
j_call: TRBJ2-1
cdr3_aa: CASSGYPRLAGSYNEQFF
cdr3_nt: TGTGCCAGCAGTGGCTACCCACGACTAGCGGGTTCCTACAATGAGCAGTTCTTC

clone_size: -
v_call: TRBV25-1
d_call: TRBD2
j_call: TRBJ2-1
cdr3_aa: CASTPTSGISYNEQFF
cdr3_nt: TGTGCCAGCACCCCCACTAGCGGGATTTCCTACAATGAGCAGTTCTTC

clone_size: -
v_call: TRBV27
d_call: -
j_call: TRBJ1-2
cdr3_aa: CASSLSSPGWNYGYTF
cdr3_nt: TGTGCCAGCAGTTTATCGTCCCCAGGGTGGAACTATGGCTACACCTTC

clone_size: -
v_call: TRBV15
d_call: TRBD2
j_call: TRBJ2-1
cdr3_aa: CATSRERTSGMGGNNEQFF
cdr3_nt: TGTGCCACCAGCAGAGAACGGACTAGCGGGATGGGCGGGAACAATGAGCAGTTCTTC

clone_size: -
v_call: TRBV4-3
d_call: -
j_call: TRBJ1-1
cdr3_aa: CASSQGWGVGTEAFF
cdr3_nt: TGCGCCAGCAGCCAAGGCTGGGGGGTAGGCACTGAAGCTTTCTTT

clone_size: -
v_call: TRBV18
d_call: -
j_call: TRBJ2-5
cdr3_aa: CASSPLSRPQLGETQYF
cdr3_nt: TGTGCCAGCTCACCACTTTCCCGACCGCAACTCGGAGAGACCCAGTACTTC

clone_size: -
v_call: TRBV27
d_call: TRBD1
j_call: TRBJ2-5
cdr3_aa: CASSQGTGQETQYF
cdr3_nt: TGTGCCAGCAGTCAAGGGACAGGCCAAGAGACCCAGTACTTC

clone_size: -
v_call: TRBV18
d_call: -
j_call: TRBJ1-4
cdr3_aa: CASSPAGGGEKLFF
cdr3_nt: TGTGCCAGCTCACCTGCGGGGGGCGGTGAAAAACTGTTTTTT

clone_size: once
v_call: TRBV9
d_call: TRBD2
j_call: TRBJ2-1
cdr3_aa: CASSAGWGGTSGNNEQFF
cdr3_nt: TGTGCCAGCAGCGCCGGCTGGGGGGGGACTAGCGGGAACAATGAGCAGTTCTTC

clone_size: -
v_call: TRBV9
d_call: -
j_call: TRBJ2-5
cdr3_aa: CASSRGQSQETQYF
cdr3_nt: TGTGCCAGCAGCCGTGGACAGAGCCAAGAGACCCAGTACTTC

clone_size: -
v_call: TRBV7-7
d_call: -
j_call: TRBJ2-1
cdr3_aa: CASSFGQSYNEQFF
cdr3_nt: TGTGCTAGCAGCTTTGGGCAATCGTACAATGAGCAGTTCTTC

clone_size: -
v_call: TRBV15
d_call: TRBD2
j_call: TRBJ2-1
cdr3_aa: CATSGLAGGSNEQFF
cdr3_nt: TGTGCCACCAGCGGTCTAGCGGGAGGTTCCAATGAGCAGTTCTTC

clone_size: -
v_call: TRBV5-6
d_call: -
j_call: TRBJ2-3
cdr3_aa: CASSLVGLYTDTQYF
cdr3_nt: TGTGCCAGCAGCTTGGTCGGACTGTACACAGATACGCAGTATTTT

clone_size: -
v_call: TRBV7-2
d_call: -
j_call: TRBJ2-3
cdr3_aa: CASSLAPGRGSSDTQYF
cdr3_nt: TGTGCCAGCAGCTTAGCCCCAGGAAGGGGGTCGAGCGATACGCAGTATTTT

clone_size: -
v_call: TRBV9
d_call: TRBD2
j_call: TRBJ2-1
cdr3_aa: CASSKQTSGIYNEQFF
cdr3_nt: TGTGCCAGCAGCAAACAGACTAGCGGGATTTATAATGAGCAGTTCTTC

clone_size: once
v_call: TRBV30
d_call: TRBD2
j_call: TRBJ2-7
cdr3_aa: CAWSVLAGGGYEQYF
cdr3_nt: TGTGCCTGGAGTGTACTGGCGGGAGGTGGCTACGAGCAGTACTTC

clone_size: -
v_call: TRBV5-1
d_call: -
j_call: TRBJ2-3
cdr3_aa: CASSQTGFTDTQYF
cdr3_nt: TGCGCCAGCAGCCAAACAGGATTCACAGATACGCAGTATTTT

clone_size: -
v_call: TRBV5-6
d_call: -
j_call: TRBJ1-5
cdr3_aa: CASSFHRDQPQHF
cdr3_nt: TGTGCCAGCAGCTTCCACAGGGATCAGCCCCAGCATTTT

clone_size: -
v_call: TRBV11-1
d_call: TRBD2
j_call: TRBJ2-1
cdr3_aa: CASSLGRLAGGPNEQFF
cdr3_nt: TGTGCCAGCAGCTTAGGGAGACTAGCGGGAGGGCCGAATGAGCAGTTCTTC

clone_size: -
v_call: TRBV29-1
d_call: -
j_call: TRBJ2-7
cdr3_aa: CSVGGQTSSYEQYF
cdr3_nt: TGCAGCGTTGGCGGTCAGACGAGCTCCTACGAGCAGTACTTC